This T cell receptor beta chain is from a study of cytomegalovirus exposure and HLA in healthy donors. Concerning this clone: The antigen is unknown.

The CDR3 is 13 residues long. With V trimmed by 7 bases and J by 1 base, 6 bases remained unmatched. The germline CDR1 and CDR2 sequences are SQVTM and ANQGSEA. Each donor was nominally healthy when sampled (though unrecorded immune exposures were likely). The PCR contained 60 Vbeta and 13 Jbeta primers. Generated by immunoSEQ multiplex PCR, the TCRdb table keeps only in-frame clones and is missing some. The table includes about 120,000 clones, roughly 69% detected once. Study-wide points: Certain indistinguishable V segments, among them TRBV6-2 and TRBV6-3, were excluded. In an earlier analysis, productive rearrangement rates for most beta V segments clustered near 87% or 30%. Reportedly, cytomegalovirus status was diagnosed with high sensitivity and specificity.

The chain is built from TRBV29-1 and TRBJ1-1, with 7 positions matching TRBD1. This clonotype originated in a human donor in good health. Specimen: PBMCs. The CDR3 here is CSAGQTKNTEAFF. Here the CDR3 DNA reads TGCAGCGCGGGACAGACTAAGAACACTGAAGCTTTCTTT.